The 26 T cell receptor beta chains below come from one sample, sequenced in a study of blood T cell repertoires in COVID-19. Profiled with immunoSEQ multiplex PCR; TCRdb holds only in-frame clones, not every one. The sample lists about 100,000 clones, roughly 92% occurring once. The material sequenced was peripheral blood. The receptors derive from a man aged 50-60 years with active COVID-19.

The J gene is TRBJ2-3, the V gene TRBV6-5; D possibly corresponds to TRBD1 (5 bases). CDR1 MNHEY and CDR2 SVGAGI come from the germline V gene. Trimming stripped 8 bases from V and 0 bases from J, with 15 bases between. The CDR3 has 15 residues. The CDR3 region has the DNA TGTGCCAGCCAACTACAGGCACATAGCACAGATACGCAGTATTTT. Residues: CASQLQAHSTDTQYF.

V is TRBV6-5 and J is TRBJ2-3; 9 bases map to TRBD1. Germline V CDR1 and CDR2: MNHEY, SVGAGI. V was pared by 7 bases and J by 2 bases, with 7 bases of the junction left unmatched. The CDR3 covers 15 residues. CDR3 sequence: CASNSDRGNTDTQYF. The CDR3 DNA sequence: TGTGCCAGCAACTCCGACAGGGGGAACACAGATACGCAGTATTTT.

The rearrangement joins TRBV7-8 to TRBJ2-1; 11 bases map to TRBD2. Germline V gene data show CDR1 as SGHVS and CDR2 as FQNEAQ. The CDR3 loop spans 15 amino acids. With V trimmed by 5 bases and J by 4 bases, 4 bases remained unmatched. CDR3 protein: CASSAGTSGYNEQFF. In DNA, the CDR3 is TGTGCCAGCAGCGCGGGGACTAGCGGATACAATGAGCAGTTCTTC.

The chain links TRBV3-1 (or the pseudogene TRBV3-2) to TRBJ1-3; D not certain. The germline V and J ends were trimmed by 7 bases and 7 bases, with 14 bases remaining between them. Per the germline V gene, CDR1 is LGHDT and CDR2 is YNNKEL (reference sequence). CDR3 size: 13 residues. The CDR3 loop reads CASTRTEGNTIYF. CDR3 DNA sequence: TGTGCCAGCACCCGAACGGAGGGCAACACCATATATTTT.

CDR3 region: CASSEFTGQGANQPQHF. CDR3 DNA: TGTGCCAGCAGTGAATTCACGGGACAGGGGGCGAATCAGCCCCAGCATTTT. The chain carries TRBV6-1 and TRBJ1-5; TRBD1 aligns across 12 bases. With 2 bases clipped from V and 4 bases from J, the junction kept 6 bases outside the gene matches. CDR1 MNHNS and CDR2 SASEGT come from the germline V gene. The CDR3 runs to 17 residues.

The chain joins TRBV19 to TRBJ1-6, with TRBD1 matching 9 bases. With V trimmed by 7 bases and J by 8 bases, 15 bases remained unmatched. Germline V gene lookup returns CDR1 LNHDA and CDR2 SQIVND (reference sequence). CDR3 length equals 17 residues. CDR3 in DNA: TGTGCCAGTACCCAATTCATTCGGACAGGGGTACATTCACCCCTCCACTTT. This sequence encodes CASTQFIRTGVHSPLHF.

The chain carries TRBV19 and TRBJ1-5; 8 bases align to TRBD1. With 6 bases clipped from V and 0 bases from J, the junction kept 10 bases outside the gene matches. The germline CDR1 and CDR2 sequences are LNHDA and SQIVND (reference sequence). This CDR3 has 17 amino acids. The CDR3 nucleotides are TGTGCCAGTAGGTATGGGACAGGCCCTTATAGCAATCAGCCCCAGCATTTT. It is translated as CASRYGTGPYSNQPQHF.

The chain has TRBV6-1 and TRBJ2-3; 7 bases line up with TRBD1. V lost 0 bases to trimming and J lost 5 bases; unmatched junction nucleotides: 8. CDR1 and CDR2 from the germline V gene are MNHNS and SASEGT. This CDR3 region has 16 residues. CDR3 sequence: CASSEARKGAGDTQYF. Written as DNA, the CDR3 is TGTGCCAGCAGTGAAGCGAGGAAGGGGGCGGGAGATACGCAGTATTTT.

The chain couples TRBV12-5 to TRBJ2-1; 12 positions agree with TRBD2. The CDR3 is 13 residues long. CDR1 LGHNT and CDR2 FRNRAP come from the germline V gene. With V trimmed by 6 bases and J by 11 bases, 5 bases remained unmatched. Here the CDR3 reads CASGTLAGGQQFF. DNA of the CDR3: TGTGCTAGTGGCACTCTAGCGGGGGGGCAGCAGTTCTTC.

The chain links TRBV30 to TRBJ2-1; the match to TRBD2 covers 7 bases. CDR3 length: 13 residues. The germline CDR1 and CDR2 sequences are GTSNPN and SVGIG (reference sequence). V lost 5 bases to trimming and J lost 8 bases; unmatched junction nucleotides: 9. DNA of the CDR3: TGTGCCTGGGCTGGCGGGAGCATCTATGAGCAGTTCTTC. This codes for CAWAGGSIYEQFF.

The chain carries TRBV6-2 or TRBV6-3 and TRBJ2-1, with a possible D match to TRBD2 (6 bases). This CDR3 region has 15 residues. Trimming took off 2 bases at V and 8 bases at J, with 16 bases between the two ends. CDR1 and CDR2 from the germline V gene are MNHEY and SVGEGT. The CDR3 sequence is CASSYRRRVGDEQFF. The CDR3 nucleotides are TGTGCCAGCAGTTACAGGAGGAGGGTGGGCGATGAGCAGTTCTTC.

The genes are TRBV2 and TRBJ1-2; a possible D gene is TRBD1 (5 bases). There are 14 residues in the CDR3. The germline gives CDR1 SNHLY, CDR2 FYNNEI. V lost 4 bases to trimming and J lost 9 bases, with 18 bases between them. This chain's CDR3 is CASSGPPTQDSYTF. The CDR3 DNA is TGTGCCAGCAGTGGGCCCCCCACACAGGACAGCTACACCTTC.

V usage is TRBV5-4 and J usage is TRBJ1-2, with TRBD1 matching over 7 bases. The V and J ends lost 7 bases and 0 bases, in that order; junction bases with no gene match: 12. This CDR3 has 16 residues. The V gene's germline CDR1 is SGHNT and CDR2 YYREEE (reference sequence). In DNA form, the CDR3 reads TGTGCCAGCTCGAGGGGGCAGCGAGCTACTAACTATGGCTACACCTTC. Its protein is CASSRGQRATNYGYTF.

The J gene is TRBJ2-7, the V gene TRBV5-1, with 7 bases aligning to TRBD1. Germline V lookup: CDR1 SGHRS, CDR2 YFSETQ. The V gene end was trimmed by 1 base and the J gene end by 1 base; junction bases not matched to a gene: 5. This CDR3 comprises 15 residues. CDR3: CASSLKGQESYEQYF. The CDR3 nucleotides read TGCGCCAGCAGCTTGAAAGGACAGGAGTCCTACGAGCAGTACTTC.

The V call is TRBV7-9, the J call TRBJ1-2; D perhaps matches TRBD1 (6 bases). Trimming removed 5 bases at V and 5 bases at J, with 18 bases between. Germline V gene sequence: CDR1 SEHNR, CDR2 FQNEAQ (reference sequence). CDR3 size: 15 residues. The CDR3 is CASSDGQQRWYGYTF. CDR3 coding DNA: TGTGCCAGCAGCGATGGACAGCAACGATGGTATGGCTACACCTTC.

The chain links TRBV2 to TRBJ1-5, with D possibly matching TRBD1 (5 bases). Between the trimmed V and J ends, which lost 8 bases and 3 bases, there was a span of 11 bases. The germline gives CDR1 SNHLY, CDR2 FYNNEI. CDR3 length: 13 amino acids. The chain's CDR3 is CASGAGFNQPQHF. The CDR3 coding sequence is TGTGCCAGCGGGGCAGGTTTCAATCAGCCCCAGCATTTT. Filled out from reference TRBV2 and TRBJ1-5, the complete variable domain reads EPEVTQTPSHQVTQMGQEVILRCVPISNHLYFYWYRQILGQKVEFLVSFYNNEISEKSEIFDDQFSVERPDGSNFTLKIRSTKLEDSAMYFCASGAGFNQPQHFGDGTRLSIL.

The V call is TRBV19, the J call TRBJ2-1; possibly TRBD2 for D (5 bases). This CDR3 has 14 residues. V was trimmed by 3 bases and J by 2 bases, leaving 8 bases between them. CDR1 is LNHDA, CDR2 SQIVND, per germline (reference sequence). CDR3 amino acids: CASSIGKAYNEQFF. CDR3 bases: TGTGCCAGTAGTATCGGGAAGGCCTACAATGAGCAGTTCTTC.

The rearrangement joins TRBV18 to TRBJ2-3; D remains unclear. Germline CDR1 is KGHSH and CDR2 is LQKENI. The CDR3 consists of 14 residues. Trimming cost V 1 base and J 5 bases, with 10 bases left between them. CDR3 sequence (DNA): TGTGCCAGCTCACCACGGGCAGGTCGAGATACGCAGTATTTT. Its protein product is CASSPRAGRDTQYF.

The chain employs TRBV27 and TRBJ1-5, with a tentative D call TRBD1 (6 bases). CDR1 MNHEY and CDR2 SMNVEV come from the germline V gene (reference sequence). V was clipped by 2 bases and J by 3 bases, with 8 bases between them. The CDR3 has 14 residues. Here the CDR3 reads CASSLHRVNQPQHF. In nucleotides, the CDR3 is TGTGCCAGCAGTTTACACAGGGTCAATCAGCCCCAGCATTTT.

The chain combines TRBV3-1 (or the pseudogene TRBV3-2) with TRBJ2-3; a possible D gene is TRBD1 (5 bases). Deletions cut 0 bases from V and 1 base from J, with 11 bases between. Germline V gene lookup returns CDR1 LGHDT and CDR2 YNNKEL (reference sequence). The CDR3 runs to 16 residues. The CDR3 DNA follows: TGTGCCAGCAGCCAAGATCAGGTCAGGGGCACAGATACGCAGTATTTT. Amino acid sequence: CASSQDQVRGTDTQYF.

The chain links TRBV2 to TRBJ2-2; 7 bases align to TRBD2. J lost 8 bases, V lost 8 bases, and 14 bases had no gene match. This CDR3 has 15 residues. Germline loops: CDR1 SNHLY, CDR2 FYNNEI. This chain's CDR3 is CASQDDASGDGELFF. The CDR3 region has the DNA TGTGCCAGCCAAGATGACGCAAGCGGGGATGGGGAGCTGTTTTTT.

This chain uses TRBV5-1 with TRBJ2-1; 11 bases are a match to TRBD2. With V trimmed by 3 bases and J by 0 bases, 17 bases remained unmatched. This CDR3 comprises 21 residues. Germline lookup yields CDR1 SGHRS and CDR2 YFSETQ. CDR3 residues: CASSWASGRTSGGSSYNEQFF. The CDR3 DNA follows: TGCGCCAGCAGCTGGGCCTCCGGAAGAACTAGCGGGGGCAGCTCCTACAATGAGCAGTTCTTC. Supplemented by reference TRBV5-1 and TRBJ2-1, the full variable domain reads KAGVTQTPRYLIKTRGQQVTLSCSPISGHRSVSWYQQTPGQGLQFLFEYFSETQRNKGNFPGRFSGRQFSNSRSEMNVSTLELGDSALYLCASSWASGRTSGGSSYNEQFFGPGTRLTVL.

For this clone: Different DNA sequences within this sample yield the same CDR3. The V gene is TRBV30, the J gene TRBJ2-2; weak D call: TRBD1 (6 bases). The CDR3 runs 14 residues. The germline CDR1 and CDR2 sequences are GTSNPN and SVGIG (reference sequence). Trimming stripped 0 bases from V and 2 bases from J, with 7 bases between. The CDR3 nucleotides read TGTGCCTGGAGTGTACAGGGTAACACCGGGGAGCTGTTTTTT. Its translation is CAWSVQGNTGELFF.

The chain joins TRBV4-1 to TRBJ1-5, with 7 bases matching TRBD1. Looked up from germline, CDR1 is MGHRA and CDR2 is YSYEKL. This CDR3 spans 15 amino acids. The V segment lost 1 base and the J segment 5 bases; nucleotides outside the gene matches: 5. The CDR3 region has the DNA TGCGCCAGCAGCCAAGCCGGACAGGCGGATCAGCCCCAGCATTTT. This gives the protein CASSQAGQADQPQHF.

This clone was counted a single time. The CDR3 sequence: CASSQDKLAGTDTQYF. The CDR3, as DNA: TGTGCCAGCAGCCAAGATAAACTAGCGGGCACAGATACGCAGTATTTT. The rearrangement joins TRBV3-1 (or the pseudogene TRBV3-2) to TRBJ2-3; 8 bases are shared with TRBD2. Trimming cost V 0 bases and J 1 base; bases outside gene matches: 3. The CDR3 has 16 residues. The germline CDR1 and CDR2 sequences are LGHDT and YNNKEL (reference sequence).

CDR3 residues: CASSLAAGSPNTEAFF. CDR3 DNA: TGTGCCAGCAGTCTCGCCGCCGGGTCACCAAACACTGAAGCTTTCTTT. V gene TRBV27 combines with J gene TRBJ1-1; D gene unclear. Trimming cost V 5 bases and J 2 bases, with 18 bases left between them. CDR1 and CDR2 (germline): MNHEY, SMNVEV (reference sequence). The CDR3 loop spans 16 amino acids.